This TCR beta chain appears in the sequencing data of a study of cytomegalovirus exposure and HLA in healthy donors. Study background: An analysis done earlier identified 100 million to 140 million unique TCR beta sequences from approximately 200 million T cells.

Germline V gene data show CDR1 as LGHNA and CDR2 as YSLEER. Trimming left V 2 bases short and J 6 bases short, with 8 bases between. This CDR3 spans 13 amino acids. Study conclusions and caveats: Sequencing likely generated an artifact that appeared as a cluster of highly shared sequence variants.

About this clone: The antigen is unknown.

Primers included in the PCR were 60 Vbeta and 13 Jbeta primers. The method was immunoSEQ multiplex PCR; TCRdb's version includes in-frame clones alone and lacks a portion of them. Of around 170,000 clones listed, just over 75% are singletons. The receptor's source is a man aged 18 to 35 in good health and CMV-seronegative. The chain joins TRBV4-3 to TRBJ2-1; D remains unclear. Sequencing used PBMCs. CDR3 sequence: CASSQLISNEQFF. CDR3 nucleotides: TGCGCCAGCAGCCAATTAATTAGCAATGAGCAGTTCTTC.